A selection of T cell receptor beta chains follows, all from one sample in a study of identical twins. MiXCR, run by TCRdb on the 5' RACE reads, gives a single entry per CDR3 protein. The sample includes some 460,000 distinct CDR3 sequences, approximately 15% of them seen just once. This sample also belongs to another study, concerning yellow fever vaccine responses in identical twins.

The material sequenced was CD4+ T cells sorted from blood. These receptors came from a woman aged 18-35 years in good health. CDR3s include the opening cysteine and the closing phenylalanine or tryptophan. The D gene is left open where the match is weak. Rows may omit the clone size; those that give it use once, few, many or a size class.

j_call | d_call | clone_size | v_call | cdr3_aa | cdr3_nt
TRBJ2-1 | - | few | TRBV28 | CASSSPGPTYNEQFF | TGTGCCAGCAGTTCCCCGGGCCCTACGTACAATGAGCAGTTCTTC
TRBJ2-3 | - | few | TRBV29-1 | CSVDGDSTDTQYF | TGCAGCGTTGACGGGGACAGCACAGATACGCAGTATTTT
TRBJ2-7 | - | few | TRBV14 | CASSSQDLKRAEQYF | TGTGCCAGCAGCTCCCAGGACCTAAAGAGGGCCGAGCAGTACTTC
TRBJ2-3 | TRBD2 | few | TRBV4-3 | CASSQDSGSAQTTSTDTQYF | TGCGCCAGCAGCCAAGATAGCGGGAGCGCGCAAACTACTAGCACAGATACGCAGTATTTT
TRBJ2-2 | TRBD1 | few | TRBV12-3/TRBV12-4 | CASSPTTTGSGTGELFF | TGTGCCAGCAGTCCCACCACGACAGGGTCGGGAACCGGGGAGCTGTTTTTT
TRBJ1-1 | - | few | TRBV7-9 | CASSLAAANTEAFF | TGTGCCAGCAGCTTAGCGGCAGCGAACACTGAAGCCTTCTTT
TRBJ1-4 | TRBD1 | - | TRBV3-1 | CASSLRTGSYEKLFF | TGTGCCAGCAGCCTGAGGACAGGGTCGTATGAAAAACTGTTTTTT
TRBJ1-1 | - | many | TRBV5-1 | CASSPGQNMNTEAFF | TGCGCCAGCAGCCCCGGACAGAACATGAACACTGAAGCTTTCTTT
TRBJ2-7 | - | few | TRBV25-1 | CASSESWTPYEQYF | TGTGCCAGCAGTGAATCGTGGACACCCTACGAGCAGTACTTC
TRBJ2-2 | TRBD1 | few | TRBV27 | CASSWTGETGELFF | TGTGCCAGCAGTTGGACAGGGGAAACCGGGGAGCTGTTTTTT
TRBJ2-5 | - | - | TRBV14 | CASSQVRGALKTQYF | TGTGCCAGCAGCCAAGTAAGGGGGGCCTTGAAGACCCAGTACTTC
TRBJ2-7 | - | few | TRBV18 | CASSPIMGADYEQYF | TGTGCCAGCTCACCAATAATGGGGGCGGACTACGAGCAGTACTTC
TRBJ2-7 | - | - | TRBV7-9 | CASSLAVRGASTYEQYF | TGTGCCAGCAGCTTAGCGGTCAGGGGGGCCTCCACCTACGAGCAGTACTTC
TRBJ1-1 | - | few | TRBV5-6 | CASSPDTDTEAFF | TGTGCCAGCAGCCCCGACACGGACACTGAAGCTTTCTTT
TRBJ2-1 | TRBD2 | - | TRBV27 | CASTLAGGVEQFF | TGTGCCAGCACCCTAGCGGGAGGGGTTGAGCAGTTCTTC
TRBJ2-7 | - | - | TRBV5-1 | CASSYNGRMDSEQYF | TGCGCCAGCAGCTACAACGGACGGATGGACAGCGAGCAGTACTTC
TRBJ2-2 | TRBD2 | few | TRBV4-3 | CASSQRLANMAGELFF | TGCGCCAGCAGCCAAAGACTAGCAAATATGGCCGGGGAGCTGTTTTTT